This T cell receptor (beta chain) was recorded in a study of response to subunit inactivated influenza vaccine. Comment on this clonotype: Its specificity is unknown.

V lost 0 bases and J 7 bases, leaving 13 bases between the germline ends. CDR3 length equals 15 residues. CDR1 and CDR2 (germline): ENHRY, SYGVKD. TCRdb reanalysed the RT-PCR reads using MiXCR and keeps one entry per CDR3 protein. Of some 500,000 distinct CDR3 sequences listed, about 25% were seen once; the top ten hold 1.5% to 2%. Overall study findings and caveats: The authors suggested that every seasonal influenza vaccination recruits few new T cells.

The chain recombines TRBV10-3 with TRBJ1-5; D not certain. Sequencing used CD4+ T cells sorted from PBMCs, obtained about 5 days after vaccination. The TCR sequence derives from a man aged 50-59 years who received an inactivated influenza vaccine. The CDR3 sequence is CAISESVGSGQPQHF. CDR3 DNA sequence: TGTGCCATCAGTGAGTCCGTGGGTTCAGGACAGCCCCAGCATTTT.